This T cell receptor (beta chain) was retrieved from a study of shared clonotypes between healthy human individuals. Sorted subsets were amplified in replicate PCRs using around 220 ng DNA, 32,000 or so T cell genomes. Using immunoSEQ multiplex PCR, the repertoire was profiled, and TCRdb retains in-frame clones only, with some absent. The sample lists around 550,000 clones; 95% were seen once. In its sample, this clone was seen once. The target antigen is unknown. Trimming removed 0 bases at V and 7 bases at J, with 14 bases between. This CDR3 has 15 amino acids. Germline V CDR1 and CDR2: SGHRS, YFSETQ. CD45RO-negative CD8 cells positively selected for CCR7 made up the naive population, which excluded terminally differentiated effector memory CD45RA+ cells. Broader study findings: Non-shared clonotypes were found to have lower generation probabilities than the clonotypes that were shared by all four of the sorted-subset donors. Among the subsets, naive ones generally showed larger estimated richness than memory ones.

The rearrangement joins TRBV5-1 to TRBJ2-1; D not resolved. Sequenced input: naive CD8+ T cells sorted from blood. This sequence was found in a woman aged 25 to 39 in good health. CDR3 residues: CASSLDGPPRNEQFF. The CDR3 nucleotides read TGCGCCAGCAGCTTGGACGGGCCCCCGCGGAATGAGCAGTTCTTC.